This TCR beta chain was recovered during a study of cytomegalovirus exposure and HLA in healthy donors. Method: immunoSEQ multiplex PCR; TCRdb's copy keeps in-frame clones and lacks some. The sample shows about 130,000 clones, 80% to 90% of them seen only once. The material sequenced was PBMCs. The clonotype originates from a woman in her 30s in good health and CMV-seropositive.

The DNA of the CDR3 is TGTGCCAGCAGTTTAACGGCATCTCAGGCCTACACCTTC. Translated: CASSLTASQAYTF. The chain combines TRBV28 with TRBJ1-2; D is ambiguous. The CDR3 runs to 13 residues. The germline V and J ends were trimmed by 2 bases and 10 bases, with 14 bases remaining between them. CDR1 is MDHEN and CDR2 is SYDVKM in the germline V gene.